A single sample gave rise to the 8 T cell receptor beta chains below, sequenced in a study of blood T cell repertoires in COVID-19. Profiled with immunoSEQ multiplex PCR; TCRdb holds only in-frame clones, not every one. The data show 200,000 to 300,000 clones, roughly 84% seen once. Sequencing was carried out using peripheral blood. The receptors come from a man aged 55 to 70 with acute or convalescent COVID-19.

The chain employs TRBV7-2 and TRBJ2-1; 9 nucleotides align to TRBD2. The CDR3 runs 16 residues. Trimming took 7 bases from V and 5 from J; bases not matched to a gene: 12. Germline assignment: CDR1 SGHTA and CDR2 FQGNSA. As DNA, the CDR3 is TGTGCCAGCACCCCGGGGGGCGGGGGGGCACACAATGAGCAGTTCTTC. Protein sequence: CASTPGGGGAHNEQFF.

In nucleotides, the CDR3 is TGTGCCATCAGTGAGAGGGGGATCCTGAGCACAGATACGCAGTATTTT. It is translated as CAISERGILSTDTQYF. J is TRBJ2-3 and V is TRBV10-3, with D possibly matching TRBD1 (6 bases). In germline, CDR1 is ENHRY, CDR2 SYGVKD. Trimming took off 2 bases at V and 0 bases at J, with 12 bases between the two ends. The CDR3 extends over 16 amino acids.

J is TRBJ1-3 and V is TRBV28, with D possibly being TRBD1 (6 bases). This CDR3 has 17 amino acids. Germline CDR1 MDHEN, CDR2 SYDVKM. Trimming took off 7 bases at V and 0 bases at J, with 19 bases between the two ends. The CDR3 DNA is TGTGCCAGCAACCCTCCAGGGGACTACCCCTCTGGAAACACCATATATTTT. Encoded protein: CASNPPGDYPSGNTIYF.

The chain combines TRBV7-9 with TRBJ1-3; 8 nucleotides agree with TRBD1. The CDR3 has 14 amino acids. Germline loops: CDR1 SEHNR, CDR2 FQNEAQ (reference sequence). The V and J ends lost 6 bases and 3 bases, in that order; junction bases with no gene match: 4. CDR3 nucleotides: TGTGCCAGCAGAGCGACAGGGGATGGAAACACCATATATTTT. Translation: CASRATGDGNTIYF.

The J gene is TRBJ2-7, the V gene TRBV27; TRBD2 aligns across 8 bases. The CDR3 has 14 residues. CDR1 is MNHEY and CDR2 is SMNVEV in the germline V gene (reference sequence). V was clipped by 6 bases and J by 6 bases; unmatched bases: 10. The CDR3 DNA follows: TGTGCCAGCAGACTCTCTAGCGGGCCTGGCGAGCAGTACTTC. Residues: CASRLSSGPGEQYF.

The chain carries TRBV9 and TRBJ2-5, with 9 bases lining up with TRBD1. The ends lost 0 bases at V and 5 bases at J; junction bases unmatched: 5. CDR1 is SGDLS, CDR2 YYNGEE, per germline. The CDR3 consists of 15 residues. The CDR3 coding sequence is TGTGCCAGCAGCGTAGACGGGACAGGGTGGGAGACCCAGTACTTC. Translation: CASSVDGTGWETQYF.

Comment on this clone: At one boundary the junction diverges from the germline segment, which might be a read error. V usage is TRBV7-7 and J usage is TRBJ2-3; D possibly corresponds to TRBD2 (6 bases). The CDR3 has 15 residues. Germline CDR1 SSHAT, CDR2 FNYEAQ (reference sequence). CDR3 in amino acids: CASSAWIAGIDTQYF. CDR3 DNA sequence: TGTGCTAGCAGCGCCTGGATCGCGGGAATAGATACGCAGTATTTT.

The rearrangement links TRBV3-1 (or the pseudogene TRBV3-2) to TRBJ1-2; 12 positions agree with TRBD1. CDR1 and CDR2 from the germline V gene are LGHDT and YNNKEL (reference sequence). The ends lost 4 bases at V and 5 bases at J; junction bases unmatched: 5. The CDR3 has 15 residues. The CDR3 DNA is TGTGCCAGCAGCCCGGGGGACAGGGGGCTTTATGGCTACACCTTC. Residues: CASSPGDRGLYGYTF.